These T cell receptor beta chains were read from a single sample in a study of blood T cell repertoires in COVID-19. Assay used: immunoSEQ multiplex PCR; TCRdb lists only in-frame clones, some missing. The table shows roughly 150,000 clones, with about four fifths occurring only once. Sequenced material: peripheral blood. Every receptor here comes from a man in his sixties with acute or convalescent COVID-19. Both conserved end residues are part of each CDR3. Each record gives: CDR3 protein, CDR3 DNA, V gene, clone size, CDR3 length, J gene, D gene. The D gene is left open where the match is weak. The listing skips clone size in some rows; elsewhere it reads once, few, many or a size class.

CDR3aa: CASSRQRGSYEQYF
CDR3nt: TGTGCCAGCAGCCGACAACGGGGGTCCTACGAGCAGTACTTC
v_gene: TRBV25-1
abundance: once
len: 14
j_gene: TRBJ2-7
d_gene: .

CDR3aa: CASSLGASGSSYNEQFF
CDR3nt: TGTGCCAGCAGCTTAGGGGCTAGCGGGAGCTCCTACAATGAGCAGTTCTTC
v_gene: TRBV11-2
abundance: .
len: 17
j_gene: TRBJ2-1
d_gene: TRBD2

CDR3aa: CASSSTGQKSSGNTIYF
CDR3nt: TGCGCCAGCAGCTCGACGGGACAGAAATCCTCTGGAAACACCATATATTTT
v_gene: TRBV5-1
abundance: few
len: 17
j_gene: TRBJ1-3
d_gene: TRBD1

CDR3aa: CASSPNSDSFSGNTIYF
CDR3nt: TGTGCCAGCAGCCCCAACTCGGACAGCTTCTCTGGAAACACCATATATTTT
v_gene: TRBV9
abundance: .
len: 17
j_gene: TRBJ1-3
d_gene: .

CDR3aa: CATGRGSQPQHF
CDR3nt: TGTGCCACCGGACGGGGTAGTCAGCCCCAGCATTTT
v_gene: TRBV28
abundance: .
len: 12
j_gene: TRBJ1-5
d_gene: .

CDR3aa: CASSFGGARSYEQYF
CDR3nt: TGTGCCAGCAGCTTCGGGGGGGCGCGCTCCTACGAGCAGTACTTC
v_gene: TRBV5-6
abundance: .
len: 15
j_gene: TRBJ2-7
d_gene: TRBD2

CDR3aa: CASARTGRAFF
CDR3nt: TGCGCCAGCGCACGGACAGGGAGAGCTTTCTTT
v_gene: TRBV23-1
abundance: .
len: 11
j_gene: TRBJ1-1
d_gene: TRBD1

CDR3aa: CASSSGRYNEQFF
CDR3nt: TGTGCCAGCAGTAGCGGGAGGTACAATGAGCAGTTCTTC
v_gene: TRBV6-4
abundance: .
len: 13
j_gene: TRBJ2-1
d_gene: TRBD2

CDR3aa: CASSPTQGVNQPQHF
CDR3nt: TGTGCCAGCTCACCAACACAGGGGGTCAATCAGCCCCAGCATTTT
v_gene: TRBV18
abundance: .
len: 15
j_gene: TRBJ1-5
d_gene: TRBD1

CDR3aa: CASSLMYNEQFF
CDR3nt: TGTGCCAGCAGTTTAATGTATAATGAGCAGTTCTTC
v_gene: TRBV12-3/TRBV12-4
abundance: .
len: 12
j_gene: TRBJ2-1
d_gene: .

CDR3aa: CASSPRASGNNQPQHF
CDR3nt: TGTGCCAGCTCACCCCGGGCCTCGGGGAACAATCAGCCCCAGCATTTT
v_gene: TRBV18
abundance: .
len: 16
j_gene: TRBJ1-5
d_gene: .

CDR3aa: CASSLAGPQETQYF
CDR3nt: TGTGCCAGCAGCCTAGCGGGACCCCAAGAGACCCAGTACTTC
v_gene: TRBV5-4
abundance: .
len: 14
j_gene: TRBJ2-5
d_gene: TRBD2

CDR3aa: CASSFSGVNEKLFF
CDR3nt: TGTGCCAGCAGTTTTAGCGGGGTTAATGAAAAACTGTTTTTT
v_gene: TRBV27
abundance: once
len: 14
j_gene: TRBJ1-4
d_gene: .

CDR3aa: CASSPGQGSTDTQYF
CDR3nt: TGCGCCAGCAGCCCGGGACAGGGAAGCACAGATACGCAGTATTTT
v_gene: TRBV5-1
abundance: .
len: 15
j_gene: TRBJ2-3
d_gene: TRBD1

CDR3aa: CASSLNSGTIPSTDTQYF
CDR3nt: TGTGCCAGCAGCTTAAATAGCGGGACGATCCCAAGCACAGATACGCAGTATTTT
v_gene: TRBV7-2
abundance: .
len: 18
j_gene: TRBJ2-3
d_gene: TRBD2

CDR3aa: CASSQDIQGRYGYTF
CDR3nt: TGCGCCAGCAGCCAAGATATACAGGGACGGTATGGCTACACCTTC
v_gene: TRBV4-3
abundance: few
len: 15
j_gene: TRBJ1-2
d_gene: .

CDR3aa: CASSSPGQGSGYTF
CDR3nt: TGCGCCAGCAGCTCCCCGGGACAGGGCTCTGGCTACACCTTC
v_gene: TRBV5-1
abundance: once
len: 14
j_gene: TRBJ1-2
d_gene: TRBD1

CDR3aa: CASSIWTTTGTQYF
CDR3nt: TGTGCCAGTAGTATTTGGACTACTACAGGCACGCAGTATTTT
v_gene: TRBV19
abundance: .
len: 14
j_gene: TRBJ2-3
d_gene: .

CDR3aa: CASSLKPDRVVLAGEVGTDTQYF
CDR3nt: TGTGCCAGCAGCTTAAAGCCGGACAGGGTGGTGTTAGCGGGAGAGGTAGGTACAGATACGCAGTATTTT
v_gene: TRBV7-3
abundance: once
len: 23
j_gene: TRBJ2-3
d_gene: .

CDR3aa: CASRLLGVGNTGELFF
CDR3nt: TGTGCCAGCCGGCTTCTCGGGGTTGGGAACACCGGGGAGCTGTTTTTT
v_gene: TRBV27
abundance: .
len: 16
j_gene: TRBJ2-2
d_gene: .

CDR3aa: CSASLQVDTEAFF
CDR3nt: TGCAGTGCTAGTTTACAGGTTGACACTGAAGCTTTCTTT
v_gene: TRBV20-1
abundance: .
len: 13
j_gene: TRBJ1-1
d_gene: .

CDR3aa: CATSRDRLGRGSDTDTQYF
CDR3nt: TGTGCCACCAGCAGAGACCGGCTTGGGAGGGGATCGGACACAGATACGCAGTATTTT
v_gene: TRBV15
abundance: .
len: 19
j_gene: TRBJ2-3
d_gene: TRBD2

CDR3aa: CASSLASGLNTEAFF
CDR3nt: TGTGCCAGCAGCTTAGCTTCCGGGTTGAACACTGAAGCTTTCTTT
v_gene: TRBV7-2
abundance: .
len: 15
j_gene: TRBJ1-1
d_gene: .

CDR3aa: CASSQLRGSYGYTF
CDR3nt: TGCGCCAGCAGCCAACTCAGGGGGAGCTATGGCTACACCTTC
v_gene: TRBV4-1
abundance: few
len: 14
j_gene: TRBJ1-2
d_gene: TRBD1

CDR3aa: CAISQGSSYNEQFF
CDR3nt: TGTGCCATCAGTCAGGGCAGCTCCTACAATGAGCAGTTCTTC
v_gene: TRBV10-3
abundance: .
len: 14
j_gene: TRBJ2-1
d_gene: .

CDR3aa: CASSGTINEKLFF
CDR3nt: TGTGCCAGCAGTGGAACTATTAATGAAAAACTGTTTTTT
v_gene: TRBV2
abundance: .
len: 13
j_gene: TRBJ1-4
d_gene: .

CDR3aa: CASSQGHPGETQYF
CDR3nt: TGTGCCAGCAGCCAAGGTCATCCCGGGGAGACCCAGTACTTC
v_gene: TRBV3-1/TRBV3-2
abundance: .
len: 14
j_gene: TRBJ2-5
d_gene: .

CDR3aa: CASSQELLYEQYF
CDR3nt: TGCGCCAGCAGCCAAGAGCTACTCTACGAGCAGTACTTC
v_gene: TRBV4-1
abundance: once
len: 13
j_gene: TRBJ2-7
d_gene: .

CDR3aa: CASSFGQAGHKGYEQYF
CDR3nt: TGTGCCAGCAGCTTCGGACAGGCGGGACATAAGGGCTACGAGCAGTACTTC
v_gene: TRBV11-2
abundance: .
len: 17
j_gene: TRBJ2-7
d_gene: .

CDR3aa: CASSLQNSVGGAREKLFF
CDR3nt: TGCGCCAGCAGCCTCCAAAACTCAGTGGGGGGGGCGAGAGAAAAACTGTTTTTT
v_gene: TRBV4-1
abundance: .
len: 18
j_gene: TRBJ1-4
d_gene: .

CDR3aa: CASRVGQYNEQFF
CDR3nt: TGTGCCAGCAGGGTAGGACAGTACAATGAGCAGTTCTTC
v_gene: TRBV6-5
abundance: .
len: 13
j_gene: TRBJ2-1
d_gene: .

CDR3aa: CASSNGKGSLTYGYTF
CDR3nt: TGTGCCAGCAGCAACGGAAAGGGGTCTCTCACCTATGGCTACACCTTC
v_gene: TRBV28
abundance: .
len: 16
j_gene: TRBJ1-2
d_gene: .

CDR3aa: CASSLLGQGEETQYF
CDR3nt: TGTGCCAGCAGCCTTCTGGGACAGGGTGAAGAGACCCAGTACTTC
v_gene: TRBV3-1/TRBV3-2
abundance: once
len: 15
j_gene: TRBJ2-5
d_gene: TRBD1

CDR3aa: CASGRTEEAFF
CDR3nt: TGTGCCAGCGGGAGGACGGAAGAAGCTTTCTTT
v_gene: TRBV3-1/TRBV3-2
abundance: .
len: 11
j_gene: TRBJ1-1
d_gene: .

CDR3aa: CASSQGVLVGTDTQYF
CDR3nt: TGTGCCAGCAGCCAGGGAGTTTTAGTGGGCACAGATACGCAGTATTTT
v_gene: TRBV3-1/TRBV3-2
abundance: once
len: 16
j_gene: TRBJ2-3
d_gene: .

CDR3aa: CASSSSGGAYNEQFF
CDR3nt: TGCGCCAGCAGTTCGAGCGGGGGGGCCTACAATGAGCAGTTCTTC
v_gene: TRBV5-1
abundance: .
len: 15
j_gene: TRBJ2-1
d_gene: TRBD2

CDR3aa: CASREGDGAKNIQYF
CDR3nt: TGTGCCAGCAGGGAGGGAGATGGTGCCAAAAACATTCAGTACTTC
v_gene: TRBV2
abundance: .
len: 15
j_gene: TRBJ2-4
d_gene: .

CDR3aa: CASSARQGFEKLFF
CDR3nt: TGTGCCAGCAGTGCGCGACAGGGGTTTGAAAAACTGTTTTTT
v_gene: TRBV2
abundance: .
len: 14
j_gene: TRBJ1-4
d_gene: TRBD1

CDR3aa: CASMPDRGWADTQYF
CDR3nt: TGCGCCAGCATGCCGGACAGGGGTTGGGCGGATACGCAGTATTTT
v_gene: TRBV5-1
abundance: .
len: 15
j_gene: TRBJ2-3
d_gene: TRBD1

CDR3aa: CATTGLALSEQYF
CDR3nt: TGTGCCACCACGGGACTAGCCCTCTCCGAGCAGTACTTC
v_gene: TRBV10-3
abundance: .
len: 13
j_gene: TRBJ2-7
d_gene: TRBD2

CDR3aa: CSARSAGPAFF
CDR3nt: TGCAGTGCTAGATCGGCAGGGCCGGCTTTCTTT
v_gene: TRBV20-1
abundance: few
len: 11
j_gene: TRBJ1-1
d_gene: .

CDR3aa: CASRPGASYNSPLHF
CDR3nt: TGTGCCAGTCGCCCAGGGGCATCCTATAATTCACCCCTCCACTTT
v_gene: TRBV5-6
abundance: .
len: 15
j_gene: TRBJ1-6
d_gene: .

CDR3aa: CASRQTDIYNEQFF
CDR3nt: TGCGCCAGCCGCCAAACGGACATCTACAATGAGCAGTTCTTC
v_gene: TRBV5-1
abundance: .
len: 14
j_gene: TRBJ2-1
d_gene: .

CDR3aa: CASSLYVAGRAYEQYF
CDR3nt: TGTGCCAGCAGTTTATATGTGGCGGGACGGGCGTACGAGCAGTACTTC
v_gene: TRBV28
abundance: .
len: 16
j_gene: TRBJ2-7
d_gene: .

CDR3aa: CSVSEGAHSTLHF
CDR3nt: TGCAGCGTCTCAGAGGGAGCCCATAGTACCCTCCACTTT
v_gene: TRBV29-1
abundance: few
len: 13
j_gene: TRBJ1-6
d_gene: .

CDR3aa: CASTRSPASYEQYF
CDR3nt: TGTGCCAGCACTCGTAGCCCAGCCTCCTACGAGCAGTACTTC
v_gene: TRBV6-5
abundance: .
len: 14
j_gene: TRBJ2-7
d_gene: .